These 25 T cell receptor beta chains were all obtained from the same sample, sequenced in a study of spatial heterogeneity in lung cancer. TCRdb re-called the 5' RACE reads with MiXCR, one entry per CDR3 protein. The sample holds some 22,000 distinct CDR3 sequences, about 5.6% seen once. The time point was: sample taken at primary tumor resection. The source was PBMCs, collected at surgery. These receptors were obtained from a male donor with early-stage non-small cell lung cancer.

The chain recombines TRBV6-2 or TRBV6-3 with TRBJ2-2; 8 bases agree with TRBD2. The CDR3 extends over 17 amino acids. The V gene end was trimmed by 6 bases and the J gene end by 3 bases; junction bases not matched to a gene: 12. Germline V CDR1 and CDR2: MNHEY, SVGEGT. CDR3 residues: CASRGLAGRVDTGELFF. CDR3 sequence (DNA): TGTGCCAGCAGGGGGTTAGCGGGAAGAGTAGACACCGGGGAGCTGTTTTTT.

This clonotype was counted many times. The chain combines TRBV7-2 with TRBJ2-5; D not resolved. CDR3 length: 15 residues. V dropped 2 bases and J dropped 4 bases, with 14 bases sitting between them. Germline V lookup: CDR1 SGHTA, CDR2 FQGNSA. As DNA, the CDR3 is TGTGCCAGCAGCTTAAATGCCGCGGAACGAGAGACCCAGTACTTC. Protein: CASSLNAAERETQYF.

This clonotype has a count of ten or more. The chain employs TRBV11-2 and TRBJ1-4, with D possibly matching TRBD1 (5 bases). The ends were cut back, 1 base at V and 8 bases at J, with 11 bases in the middle. CDR3 size: 14 residues. From germline, CDR1 is SGHAT and CDR2 FQNNGV. The CDR3 here is CASSLVLAGEKLFF. CDR3 DNA: TGTGCCAGCAGCTTAGTTCTGGCAGGGGAAAAACTGTTTTTT.

This clonotype has a count of ten or more. J is TRBJ2-3 and V is TRBV6-4; 7 positions agree with TRBD1. Germline V lookup: CDR1 MRHNA, CDR2 SNTAGT. CDR3 size: 17 residues. J was trimmed by 2 bases and V by 2 bases; bases with no gene match: 10. CDR3 bases: TGTGCCAGCAGTGACGGGGGATCCGGACAGGACACAGATACGCAGTATTTT. Translated, it gives CASSDGGSGQDTDTQYF.

This clonotype was counted between two and nine times. The CDR3 DNA is TGTGCCAGCAGTTACCCACCGGGACCCCAGAGCTCCTATAATTCACCCCTCCACTTT. Its protein is CASSYPPGPQSSYNSPLHF. The chain recombines TRBV6-6 with TRBJ1-6, with D maybe TRBD1 (5 bases). V was cut by 2 bases and J by 0 bases, with 17 bases left in between. Germline loops: CDR1 MNHNY, CDR2 SVGAGI (reference sequence). The CDR3 is 19 amino acids.

This clonotype was recorded a few times. V gene TRBV2 combines with J gene TRBJ1-5; D remains unclear. The germline CDR1 and CDR2 sequences are SNHLY and FYNNEI. V lost 6 bases and J 0 bases, leaving 9 bases between the germline ends. The CDR3 has 14 residues. CDR3 protein: CASSRQVSNQPQHF. The CDR3 DNA sequence: TGTGCCAGCAGCCGGCAAGTTAGCAATCAGCCCCAGCATTTT.

This clonotype appeared many times. V gene TRBV25-1 combines with J gene TRBJ2-7; the D is unclear. CDR1 and CDR2 from the germline V gene are MGHDK and SYGVNS. Trimming left V 2 bases short and J 0 bases short, with 11 bases between. The CDR3 spans 15 residues. The CDR3 nucleotides read TGTGCCAGCAGTGAACGGCAGGCCCTCTCCTACGAGCAGTACTTC. It encodes CASSERQALSYEQYF.

This clonotype was seen a few times. A read error is possible here, since a much larger clone lies one base away. V gene TRBV21-1 combines with J gene TRBJ2-7. TRBV21-1 is given as a pseudogene. The CDR3 length is 16 residues. CDR3 amino acids: CASTSKERRSSYEQYF. CDR3 nucleotide sequence: TGTGCCAGCACCTCAAAGGAACGCAGAAGCTCCTACGAGCAGTACTTC.

This clonotype was detected ten times or more. The CDR3 DNA reads as TGTGCCAGCAGTGAATCGGGACAGAAAGCTTTCTTT. It encodes CASSESGQKAFF. V usage is TRBV2 and J usage is TRBJ1-1, with 7 bases identical to TRBD1. The junction had 3 bases not matched to a gene; V was cut back by 2 bases and J by 9 bases. The germline V gene encodes CDR1 SNHLY and CDR2 FYNNEI. The CDR3 runs to 12 residues.

At least ten counts were recorded for this clonotype. The V call is TRBV7-7, the J call TRBJ2-5; TRBD2 aligns across 15 bases. The germline V gene has CDR1 SSHAT and CDR2 FNYEAQ (reference sequence). The CDR3 totals 16 residues. After removal of 5 bases from V and 5 bases from J, the junction contained 6 bases not matched to a gene. The chain's CDR3 is CASSHGLAGGYETQYF. CDR3 in DNA: TGTGCCAGCAGCCATGGACTAGCGGGAGGGTATGAGACCCAGTACTTC. The full variable domain, rest sourced from reference TRBV7-7 and TRBJ2-5, is GAGVSQSPRYKVTKRGQDVTLRCDPISSHATLYWYQQALGQGPEFLTYFNYEAQPDKSGLPSDRFSAERPEGSISTLTIQRTEQRDSAMYRCASSHGLAGGYETQYFGPGTRLLVL.

This clonotype was recorded many times. The rearrangement joins TRBV20-1 to TRBJ2-7; a weak D match, TRBD1 (5 bases). Trimming removed 6 bases from V and 6 bases from J, with 12 bases in between. This CDR3 comprises 11 residues. Germline V CDR1 and CDR2: DFQATT, SNEGSKA (reference sequence). The CDR3 DNA reads TGCAGTGCCACCGACAGAGGCGAGCAGTACTTC. Amino acid sequence: CSATDRGEQYF.

With regard to this clonotype: This may come from a read error, since a much larger clone is one base off. This CDR3 fails to terminate in the conserved phenylalanine or tryptophan, so it likely reflects a read error. This chain links TRBV6-4 with TRBJ2-7; 10 bases are a match to TRBD1. Germline CDR1 is MRHNA and CDR2 is SNTAGT. The CDR3 consists of 14 residues. J gave up 1 base and V 7 bases, and 4 bases lay outside the gene matches. CDR3 coding DNA: TGTGCCAGCAAGCCGGGACAGGGGTCCTACGAGCAGTACTCC. It codes for CASKPGQGSYEQYS.

This clonotype came up many times. The chain links TRBV5-1 to TRBJ2-7; TRBD1 matches at 10 bases. Germline V gene sequence: CDR1 SGHRS, CDR2 YFSETQ. The junction had 8 bases not matched to a gene; V was cut back by 8 bases and J by 3 bases. The CDR3 covers 14 residues. The CDR3 DNA follows: TGCGCCAGTAATCAGGGACAGGGGATCTACGAGCAGTACTTC. As protein: CASNQGQGIYEQYF. Drawing the rest from reference TRBV5-1 and TRBJ2-7, the complete variable domain is KAGVTQTPRYLIKTRGQQVTLSCSPISGHRSVSWYQQTPGQGLQFLFEYFSETQRNKGNFPGRFSGRQFSNSRSEMNVSTLELGDSALYLCASNQGQGIYEQYFGPGTRLTVT.

This clonotype was seen at least ten times. The CDR3 DNA reads as TGTGCCAGCAGTTCACAGACCGGCGGGCATGAAAAACTGTTTTTT. Its protein product is CASSSQTGGHEKLFF. The chain joins TRBV28 to TRBJ1-4; D is ambiguous. The CDR3 is 15 amino acids. Germline CDR1 and CDR2: MDHEN and SYDVKM. Trimming removed 4 bases at V and 6 bases at J, with 15 bases between.

This chain uses TRBV5-1 with TRBJ2-3; 8 bases are shared with TRBD1. Losses at the gene ends were 2 bases for V and 6 bases for J; bases not matched to a gene: 5. Germline lookup yields CDR1 SGHRS and CDR2 YFSETQ. This CDR3 region has 14 residues. As DNA, the CDR3 is TGCGCCAGCAGCTTCGACAGGGGAGAGGATACGCAGTATTTT. Its protein product is CASSFDRGEDTQYF.

The table lists this clonotype with many counts. This chain joins TRBV6-1 and TRBJ2-5; weak D call: TRBD1 (6 bases). Trimming removed 6 bases from V and 2 bases from J, with 19 bases in between. Germline CDR1 and CDR2: MNHNS and SASEGT. CDR3 length: 16 amino acids. CDR3 bases: TGTGCCAGCAGCGTCAGGGCCGGGACACCACAAGAGACCCAGTACTTC. Protein sequence: CASSVRAGTPQETQYF.

This clonotype was counted at least ten times. The gene calls are TRBV5-1 and TRBJ2-7; D is uncertain. The CDR3 loop spans 15 amino acids. V was cut by 1 base and J by 2 bases, with 13 bases left in between. Looked up from germline, CDR1 is SGHRS and CDR2 is YFSETQ. The CDR3 sequence is CASSLKIGPPYEQYF. The CDR3 DNA reads TGCGCCAGCAGCTTGAAGATAGGGCCCCCCTACGAGCAGTACTTC.

This clonotype came up many times. This chain joins TRBV5-1 and TRBJ2-3; 12 bases agree with TRBD2. The V and J ends lost 3 bases and 7 bases, in that order; junction bases with no gene match: 9. The CDR3 has 16 amino acids. Per germline, CDR1 SGHRS and CDR2 YFSETQ. CDR3 in DNA: TGCGCCAGCAGCTCCCGACTAGCGGGAGACGTGAATACGCAGTATTTT. It specifies CASSSRLAGDVNTQYF. Filled out from reference TRBV5-1 and TRBJ2-3, the complete variable domain reads KAGVTQTPRYLIKTRGQQVTLSCSPISGHRSVSWYQQTPGQGLQFLFEYFSETQRNKGNFPGRFSGRQFSNSRSEMNVSTLELGDSALYLCASSSRLAGDVNTQYFGPGTRLTVL.

This clonotype turned up a few times. The rearrangement joins TRBV7-2 to TRBJ2-1; D not resolved. CDR1 is SGHTA, CDR2 FQGNSA, per germline. The CDR3 is 15 amino acids. V dropped 3 bases and J dropped 2 bases, with 11 bases sitting between them. DNA of the CDR3: TGTGCCAGCAGCTTTAGCAGAACAACCTACAATGAGCAGTTCTTC. This encodes CASSFSRTTYNEQFF.

The sample holds a few counts of this clonotype. The chain combines TRBV6-2 or TRBV6-3 with TRBJ2-2; 9 nucleotides match TRBD1. CDR1 MNHEY and CDR2 SVGEGT come from the germline V gene. V lost 6 bases to trimming and J lost 2 bases; unmatched junction nucleotides: 7. The CDR3 contains 16 residues. The CDR3 DNA sequence: TGTGCCAGCAGAAACACAGGGGGCCGAAACACCGGGGAGCTGTTTTTT. Residues: CASRNTGGRNTGELFF.

This clonotype was found many times. The V call is TRBV7-2, the J call TRBJ2-5; 8 nucleotides line up with TRBD2. With V trimmed by 4 bases and J by 5 bases, 9 bases remained unmatched. This CDR3 contains 15 residues. CDR1 is SGHTA, CDR2 FQGNSA, per germline. CDR3 sequence: CASSSGTGGLETQYF. For the CDR3, the DNA is TGTGCCAGCAGCTCAGGAACGGGAGGGCTGGAGACCCAGTACTTC.

The chain employs TRBV3-1 and TRBJ2-7; TRBD1 aligns across 7 bases. The CDR3 spans 14 residues. Germline V gene lookup returns CDR1 LGHDT and CDR2 YNNKEL (reference sequence). With 6 bases clipped from V and 1 base from J, the junction kept 6 bases outside the gene matches. The CDR3 region is CASSLGQFSYEQYF. CDR3 in DNA: TGTGCCAGCAGTTTGGGACAGTTTTCCTACGAGCAGTACTTC.

This clonotype was found many times. V and J are TRBV5-4 and TRBJ2-2, with D possibly called TRBD1 or TRBD2 (6 bases each). V was shortened by 10 bases and J by 6 bases, with 13 bases between the two germline ends. There are 12 residues in the CDR3. Germline CDR1 reads SGHNT; CDR2 reads YYREEE (reference sequence). Written as DNA, the CDR3 is TGTGCCGGTACAGGGACTGCCGGGGAGCTGTTTTTT. Its translation: CAGTGTAGELFF.

This rearrangement joins TRBV11-2 to TRBJ2-7; D not resolved. Trimming took off 1 base at V and 3 bases at J, with 10 bases between the two ends. The CDR3 is 14 amino acids. Germline CDR1 reads SGHAT; CDR2 reads FQNNGV. Written as DNA, the CDR3 is TGTGCCAGCAGCTTAGTAGATGGGATCTACGAGCAGTACTTC. Translated, it gives CASSLVDGIYEQYF.

This clonotype was detected many times. The rearrangement links TRBV12-3 or TRBV12-4 to TRBJ1-2, with D possibly being TRBD1 (5 bases). This CDR3 has 14 amino acids. The V end was cut by 6 bases, the J end by 6 bases, with 17 bases between. Written as DNA, the CDR3 is TGTGCCAGCAGAGGGAGGGGAGGAAGGAATGGCTACACCTTC. Its protein product is CASRGRGGRNGYTF.